What follows are 6 T cell receptor beta chains derived from one specimen sequenced in a study of shared clonotypes between healthy human individuals. Terminally differentiated effector memory CD45RA+ cells were excluded from the naive CD8 cells, which were CD45RO-negative and positively selected for CCR7. The data were produced by immunoSEQ multiplex PCR, yet TCRdb's version contains in-frame clones alone and is incomplete. The sample shows under 2,000,000 clones, roughly 94% of them seen only once. Sequenced material: naive CD8+ T cells sorted from blood. The receptors derive from a young man in good health.

The rearrangement uses TRBV11-2 and TRBJ2-7; 7 nucleotides align to TRBD2. Trimming took 6 bases from V and 0 from J; bases not matched to a gene: 11. The CDR3 contains 16 residues. Looked up from germline, CDR1 is SGHAT and CDR2 is FQNNGV. This CDR3 is CASSLTGGGSSYEQYF. CDR3 nucleotide sequence: TGTGCCAGCAGTTTAACGGGCGGCGGGAGCTCCTACGAGCAGTACTTC.

On this clone itself: At the DNA level, this CDR3 is encoded by other sequences in the same sample as well. The chain uses TRBV28 and TRBJ1-5; 9 bases match TRBD1. Germline V lookup: CDR1 MDHEN, CDR2 SYDVKM. Unmatched junction bases numbered 2, after V lost 2 bases and J lost 6 bases. The length of the CDR3 is 14 residues. This CDR3 is CASSLGTGRQPQHF. Here the CDR3 DNA reads TGTGCCAGCAGTTTAGGGACAGGGCGTCAGCCCCAGCATTTT.

The chain joins TRBV6-1 to TRBJ2-1; either TRBD1 or TRBD2 may supply D (6 bases each). This CDR3 is built from 14 residues. V was clipped by 2 bases and J by 9 bases, with 14 bases between them. Germline V lookup: CDR1 MNHNS, CDR2 SASEGT. The CDR3 DNA reads TGTGCCAGCAGTGAATACGTAGGGGGAGGTGAGCAGTTCTTC. Translating gives CASSEYVGGGEQFF.

This rearrangement joins TRBV30 to TRBJ1-2; no definite D call. The CDR3 is made up of 14 amino acids. V lost 0 bases and J 4 bases, leaving 12 bases between the germline ends. Germline V gene data show CDR1 as GTSNPN and CDR2 as SVGIG (reference sequence). CDR3 sequence: CAWSVVGGFYGYTF. The DNA of the CDR3 is TGTGCCTGGAGTGTAGTAGGCGGATTCTATGGCTACACCTTC.

On this clone: Other DNA variants within this sample encode the same CDR3. The chain links TRBV13 to TRBJ2-3, with 12 bases aligning to TRBD2. The V gene end was trimmed by 4 bases and the J gene end by 6 bases; junction bases not matched to a gene: 5. CDR3 length: 15 amino acids. The germline CDR1 and CDR2 sequences are PRHDT and FYEKMQ (reference sequence). As DNA, the CDR3 is TGTGCCAGCAGCTCCGGGACTAGCGGGCTCGATACGCAGTATTTT. Its protein product is CASSSGTSGLDTQYF.

The rearrangement joins TRBV7-9 to TRBJ2-3; a possible D gene is TRBD2 (6 bases). This CDR3 is 16 amino acids long. Looked up from germline, CDR1 is SEHNR and CDR2 is FQNEAQ (reference sequence). Trimming left V 0 bases short and J 7 bases short, with 17 bases between. The CDR3 region has the DNA TGTGCCAGCAGCTTAGCATTGGAGGGAGTTTCGAATACGCAGTATTTT. This translates into CASSLALEGVSNTQYF.